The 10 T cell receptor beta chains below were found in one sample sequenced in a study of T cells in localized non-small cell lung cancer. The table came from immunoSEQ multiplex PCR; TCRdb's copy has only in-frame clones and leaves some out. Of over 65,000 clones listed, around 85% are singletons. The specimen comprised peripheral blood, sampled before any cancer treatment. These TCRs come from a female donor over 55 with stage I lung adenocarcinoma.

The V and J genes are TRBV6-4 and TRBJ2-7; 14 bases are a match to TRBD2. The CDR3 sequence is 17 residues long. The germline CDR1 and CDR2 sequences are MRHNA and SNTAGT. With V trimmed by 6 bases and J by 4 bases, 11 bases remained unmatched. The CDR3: CASRNLTGLAGEYEQYF. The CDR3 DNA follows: TGTGCCAGCAGGAACCTCACGGGACTAGCGGGAGAGTACGAGCAGTACTTC.

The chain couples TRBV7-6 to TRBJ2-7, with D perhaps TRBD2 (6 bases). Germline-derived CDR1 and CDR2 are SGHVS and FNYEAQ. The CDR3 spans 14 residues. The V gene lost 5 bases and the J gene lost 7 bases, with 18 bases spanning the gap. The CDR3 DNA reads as TGTGCCAGCAGCCCGGTCGTTGCGGCGGGGGAGCAGTACTTC. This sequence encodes CASSPVVAAGEQYF.

CDR3 residues: CASSQTTGDYSNQPQHF. CDR3 sequence (DNA): TGCGCCAGCAGCCAGACTACAGGGGACTATAGCAATCAGCCCCAGCATTTT. The rearrangement uses TRBV4-3 and TRBJ1-5; 7 bases map to TRBD1. This CDR3 region has 17 residues. The J segment lost 0 bases and the V segment lost 3 bases, leaving 8 bases of the junction unmatched. CDR1 and CDR2 from the germline V gene are LGHNA and YSLEER.

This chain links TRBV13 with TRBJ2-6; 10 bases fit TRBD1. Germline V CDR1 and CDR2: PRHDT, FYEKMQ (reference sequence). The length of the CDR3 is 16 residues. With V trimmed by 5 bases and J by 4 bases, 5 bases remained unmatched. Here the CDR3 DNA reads TGTGCCAGCAGCACGACAGGGGGCGGCGGGGCCAACGTCCTGACTTTC. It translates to CASSTTGGGGANVLTF.

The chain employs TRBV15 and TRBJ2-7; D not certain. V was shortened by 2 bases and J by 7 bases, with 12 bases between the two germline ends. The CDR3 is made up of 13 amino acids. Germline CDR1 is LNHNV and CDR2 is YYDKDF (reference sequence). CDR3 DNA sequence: TGTGCCACCAGCAGAAACAGCGATCGGGAGCAGTACTTC. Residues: CATSRNSDREQYF. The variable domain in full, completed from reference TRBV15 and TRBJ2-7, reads DAMVIQNPRYQVTQFGKPVTLSCSQTLNHNVMYWYQQKSSQAPKLLFHYYDKDFNNEADTPDNFQSRRPNTSFCFLDIRSPGLGDTAMYLCATSRNSDREQYFGPGTRLTVT.

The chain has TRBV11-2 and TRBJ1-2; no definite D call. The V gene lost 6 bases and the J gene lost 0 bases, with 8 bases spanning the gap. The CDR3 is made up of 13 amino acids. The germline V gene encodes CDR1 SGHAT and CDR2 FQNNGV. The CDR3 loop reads CASRMGSNYGYTF. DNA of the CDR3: TGTGCCAGCAGGATGGGGTCTAACTATGGCTACACCTTC.

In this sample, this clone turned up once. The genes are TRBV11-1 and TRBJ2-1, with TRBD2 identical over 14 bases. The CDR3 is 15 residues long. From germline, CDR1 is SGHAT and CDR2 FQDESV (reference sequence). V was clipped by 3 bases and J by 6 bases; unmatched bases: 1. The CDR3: CASSLGTSGSNEQFF. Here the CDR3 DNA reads TGTGCCAGCAGCTTGGGGACTAGCGGGAGCAATGAGCAGTTCTTC.

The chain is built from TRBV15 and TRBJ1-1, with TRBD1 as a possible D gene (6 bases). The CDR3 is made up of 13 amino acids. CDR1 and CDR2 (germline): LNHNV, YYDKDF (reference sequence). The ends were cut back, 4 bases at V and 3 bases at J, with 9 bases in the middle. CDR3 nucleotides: TGTGCCACCAGCAATCAGGGGTACACTGAAGCTTTCTTT. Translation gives CATSNQGYTEAFF.

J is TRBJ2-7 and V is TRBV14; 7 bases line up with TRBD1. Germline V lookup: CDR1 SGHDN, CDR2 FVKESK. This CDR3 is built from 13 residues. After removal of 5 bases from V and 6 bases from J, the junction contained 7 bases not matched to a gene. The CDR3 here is CASSAQGISEQYF. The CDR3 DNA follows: TGTGCCAGCAGCGCACAGGGGATCTCCGAGCAGTACTTC.

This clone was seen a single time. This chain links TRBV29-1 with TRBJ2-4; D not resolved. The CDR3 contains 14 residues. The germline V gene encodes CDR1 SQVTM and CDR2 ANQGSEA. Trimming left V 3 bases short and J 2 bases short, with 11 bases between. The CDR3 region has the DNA TGCAGCGTTGAGTCGCTTTCCCCCAAAAACATTCAGTACTTC. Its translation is CSVESLSPKNIQYF.